There are a few counts of the clone carrying this T cell receptor (beta chain). Its antigen is unknown. The record originates from a study of identical twins. Whole-study results and caveats: Conclusions were drawn cross-sectionally by statistical analysis, without following the same donors.

The CDR3 is made up of 14 amino acids. Per the germline V gene, CDR1 is SGHRS and CDR2 is YFSETQ. The V and J ends lost 6 bases and 2 bases respectively, with 13 bases between them. TCRdb reprocessed the 5' RACE reads with MiXCR, giving one entry per CDR3 protein. Of about 700,000 distinct CDR3 sequences in the sample, roughly 6% were seen once. The chain recombines TRBV5-1 with TRBJ2-3; weak D call: TRBD1 (5 bases). The clonotype originates from a man between 18 and 35 years old in good health. Sequenced input: naive T cells sorted from blood. Here the CDR3 DNA reads TGCGCCAGCATGATGACAGATTTCACAGATACGCAGTATTTT. This codes for CASMMTDFTDTQYF.